These T cell receptor beta chains were read from a single sample in a study of graft-versus-host responses after intestinal transplantation. Some clones are missing from TCRdb's copy, which holds only in-frame ones; the method was immunoSEQ multiplex PCR. The profile shows 8,800 or so clones, about four fifths of them singletons. The specimen comprised ileum tissue, sampled less than 550 days after intestinal transplant. The receptors come from a human patient who received an intestinal transplant, so some T cells may come from the graft donor. The CDR3 runs from the conserved cysteine through the conserved F or W. The D gene is left open where the match is weak. Size tells how often a clone was seen (once, few, many) or the class of an expanded clone, and some rows leave it out.

clone_size j_call v_call cdr3_length d_call cdr3_aa cdr3_nt
. TRBJ2-5 TRBV19 14 . CASSTGKHQETQYF TGTGCCAGTAGTACGGGGAAGCACCAAGAGACCCAGTACTTC
. TRBJ1-5 TRBV6-1 15 TRBD1 CASSVSGTGGRTQHF TGTGCCAGCAGTGTATCCGGGACAGGGGGTAGGACCCAGCATTTT
. TRBJ1-6 TRBV11-2 15 . CASSSPRARNSPLHF TGTGCCAGCAGCTCGCCGCGGGCGCGTAATTCACCCCTCCACTTT
. TRBJ1-2 TRBV4-1 16 TRBD1 CASSQAPGQGYYGYTF TGCGCCAGCAGCCAGGCCCCGGGACAGGGGTACTATGGCTACACCTTC
. TRBJ2-5 TRBV27 15 TRBD2 CASSSGTSGRETQYF TGTGCCAGCAGTTCCGGGACTAGCGGGAGAGAGACCCAGTACTTC
. TRBJ2-7 TRBV18 14 TRBD2 CASSLLAGDGEQYF TGTGCCAGCTCCTTACTAGCGGGAGACGGCGAGCAGTACTTC
. TRBJ2-7 TRBV29-1 11 TRBD1 CSVATGDEQYF TGCAGCGTTGCGACAGGGGACGAGCAGTACTTC
. TRBJ1-2 TRBV15 13 . CATSRGSNYGYTF TGTGCCACCAGTCGAGGATCTAACTATGGCTACACCTTC
. TRBJ2-3 TRBV9 16 TRBD2 CASSVGTSGSTDTQYF TGTGCCAGCAGCGTAGGAACTAGCGGTAGCACAGATACGCAGTATTTT
. TRBJ2-1 TRBV7-9 16 . CASSSRWPGSYNEQFF TGTGCCAGCAGCTCCCGCTGGCCTGGTTCGTACAATGAGCAGTTCTTC
few TRBJ1-2 TRBV30 11 . CACLTGYGYTF TGTGCCTGCCTAACAGGGTATGGCTACACCTTC
. TRBJ2-7 TRBV5-4 15 . CASSLVADRTYEQYF TGTGCCAGCAGCTTGGTCGCGGACCGAACCTACGAGCAGTACTTC
. TRBJ2-3 TRBV11-2 14 . CASSLGSGADTQYF TGTGCCAGCAGCTTAGGCAGTGGCGCCGATACGCAGTATTTT
. TRBJ1-2 TRBV5-6 14 TRBD1 CASSSGGQDYGYTF TGTGCCAGCAGCTCCGGGGGACAGGACTATGGCTACACCTTC
. TRBJ2-1 TRBV5-1 12 . CASSLALDEQFF TGCGCCAGCAGCTTGGCCCTGGATGAGCAGTTCTTC
. TRBJ2-1 TRBV7-9 12 . CASSIPVNEQFF TGTGCCAGCAGCATACCCGTCAATGAGCAGTTCTTC
. TRBJ2-3 TRBV28 20 TRBD2 CASSLLFRGPSGGRTDTQYF TGTGCCAGCAGTTTACTATTCCGCGGCCCTAGCGGGGGACGGACAGATACGCAGTATTTT
. TRBJ1-5 TRBV4-3 15 TRBD1 CASSQEGRGNQPQHF TGCGCCAGCAGCCAAGAGGGCAGGGGGAATCAGCCCCAGCATTTT
. TRBJ2-7 TRBV6-1 15 TRBD2 CASSEGTSGSYEQYF TGTGCCAGCAGTGAAGGGACTAGCGGGAGCTACGAGCAGTACTTC
once TRBJ2-2 TRBV7-6 12 . CASSLGTGELFF TGTGCCAGCAGCTTAGGGACCGGGGAGCTGTTTTTT
. TRBJ2-7 TRBV28 14 . CASSSQGLRSEQYF TGTGCCAGCAGTTCTCAGGGATTAAGGTCGGAGCAGTACTTC
. TRBJ1-4 TRBV11-2 15 . CASSLDTGSGEKLFF TGTGCCAGCAGCTTAGATACAGGGTCGGGTGAAAAACTGTTTTTT
. TRBJ2-7 TRBV4-1 15 TRBD1 CASSTGGAGSYEQYF TGCGCCAGCAGCACAGGGGGCGCCGGGTCCTACGAGCAGTACTTC
. TRBJ2-3 TRBV28 14 . CASSLLGSTDTQYF TGTGCCAGCAGTTTACTTGGTAGCACAGATACGCAGTATTTT
. TRBJ2-7 TRBV10-3 14 . CAISERWSSYEQYF TGTGCCATCAGTGAGAGGTGGAGCTCCTACGAGCAGTACTTC
. TRBJ1-4 TRBV6-5 15 . CASSYAGERGEKLFF TGTGCCAGCAGTTACGCAGGGGAGAGGGGTGAAAAACTGTTTTTT
once TRBJ2-7 TRBV6-1 14 . CASGNDALYYEQYF TGTGCCAGTGGGAATGACGCTCTATACTACGAGCAGTACTTC
. TRBJ2-7 TRBV18 14 . CASSPVGGPNEQYF TGTGCCAGCTCACCAGTCGGCGGCCCCAACGAGCAGTACTTC
. TRBJ2-7 TRBV27 16 . CASSPRPGHRPYEQYF TGTGCCAGCAGTCCACGGCCGGGACATAGACCCTACGAGCAGTACTTC
. TRBJ1-1 TRBV5-1 18 TRBD1 CASSFRPVDRVMNTEAFF TGCGCCAGCAGCTTCCGTCCCGTGGACAGGGTGATGAACACTGAAGCTTTCTTT
. TRBJ2-3 TRBV28 17 TRBD2 CASSLILAGGTTDTQYF TGTGCCAGCAGTTTGATCTTAGCGGGAGGCACCACAGATACGCAGTATTTT
. TRBJ2-7 TRBV4-1 15 TRBD2 CASSPPTSTSGEQYF TGCGCCAGCAGCCCTCCGACTAGCACGAGCGGCGAGCAGTACTTC
. TRBJ1-5 TRBV7-2 15 . CASSSAAGTHQPQHF TGTGCCAGCAGCTCAGCTGCGGGGACCCATCAGCCCCAGCATTTT
. TRBJ2-7 TRBV15 19 . CATWISKFYLRESSYEQYF TGTGCCACCTGGATCTCGAAGTTTTATTTAAGGGAGAGCTCCTACGAGCAGTACTTC
. TRBJ2-1 TRBV29-1 13 . CSTRTSGSNEQFF TGCAGCACGAGGACGAGCGGGTCCAATGAGCAGTTCTTC
. TRBJ2-5 TRBV19 16 TRBD2 CASSIGLAGAVETQYF TGTGCCAGTAGTATAGGACTAGCGGGAGCCGTGGAGACCCAGTACTTC
. TRBJ1-1 TRBV30 13 . CAWSVLRDTEAFF TGTGCCTGGAGTGTACTAAGGGACACTGAAGCTTTCTTT
. TRBJ2-7 TRBV29-1 16 . CSVQGRGGGSYDEQYF TGCAGCGTCCAGGGCAGGGGAGGGGGGAGCTATGACGAGCAGTACTTC
. TRBJ2-3 TRBV29-1 11 . CSARESDTQYF TGCAGCGCAAGGGAGTCAGATACGCAGTATTTT